This paragraph covers one TCR beta chain sequence. These data originate in a study of blood T cell repertoires in COVID-19. The CDR3 runs to 15 residues. The germline V gene has CDR1 PRHDT and CDR2 FYEKMQ (reference sequence). V was pared by 5 bases and J by 5 bases, with 6 bases of the junction left unmatched. Produced via immunoSEQ multiplex PCR; TCRdb's table is partial and in-frame only. The sample lists 140,000 or so clones; around nine tenths were seen once. This chain joins TRBV13 and TRBJ1-6; TRBD1 aligns across 7 bases. This sequence was found in a woman aged 50 to 65 with active or convalescent COVID-19. The sequencing input was peripheral blood. Here the CDR3 DNA reads TGTGCCAGCAGCCCTGGGACAGCTAATAATTCACCCCTCCACTTT. This translates into CASSPGTANNSPLHF.